This is a list of T cell receptor beta chains from one sample in a study of cytomegalovirus exposure and HLA in healthy donors. Here immunoSEQ multiplex PCR was the method, and the copy in TCRdb shows in-frame clones only, minus some. The profile shows some 140,000 clones, 74% of them singletons. The sample consisted of PBMCs. These TCRs come from a man between 18 and 29 years old in good health and CMV-seropositive. Each CDR3 is given with its conserved first and last residue. The D gene is left open where the match is weak. The size entry is marked missing in some rows and otherwise reads once, few, many or a size class.

j_gene: TRBJ1-1
d_gene: .
v_gene: TRBV6-1
abundance: .
CDR3nt: TGTGCCAGCAGTACCTTTAGCCAGAACACTGAAGCTTTCTTT
CDR3aa: CASSTFSQNTEAFF

j_gene: TRBJ1-1
d_gene: .
v_gene: TRBV5-1
abundance: .
CDR3nt: TGCGCCAGCCAGGGACAATCAGAAGCTTTCTTT
CDR3aa: CASQGQSEAFF

j_gene: TRBJ2-7
d_gene: .
v_gene: TRBV7-8
abundance: .
CDR3nt: TGTGCCAGCAGCTACGGGGGACGGGGGAACTCCTACGAGCAGTACTTC
CDR3aa: CASSYGGRGNSYEQYF

j_gene: TRBJ2-7
d_gene: TRBD1
v_gene: TRBV7-9
abundance: .
CDR3nt: TGTGCCAGCAGCTTAGCAGGGGGCGACTACGGGCAGTACTTC
CDR3aa: CASSLAGGDYGQYF

j_gene: TRBJ2-3
d_gene: .
v_gene: TRBV5-8
abundance: .
CDR3nt: TGTGCCAGCAGCTTGGGCAGCAGGGTAAACACAGATACGCAGTATTTT
CDR3aa: CASSLGSRVNTDTQYF

j_gene: TRBJ2-1
d_gene: TRBD2
v_gene: TRBV2
abundance: .
CDR3nt: TGTGCCAGCACCTCCGGGGAGGGAGCCTACAATGAGCAGTTCTTC
CDR3aa: CASTSGEGAYNEQFF

j_gene: TRBJ1-5
d_gene: .
v_gene: TRBV19
abundance: few
CDR3nt: TGTGCCAGTAGACATGTCGGAGGACCCCAGCATTTT
CDR3aa: CASRHVGGPQHF

j_gene: TRBJ1-2
d_gene: TRBD1
v_gene: TRBV4-1
abundance: once
CDR3nt: TGCGCCAGCAGCCCGGACAGGGGAACCCCCTCACACTATGGCTACACCTTC
CDR3aa: CASSPDRGTPSHYGYTF

j_gene: TRBJ1-2
d_gene: TRBD1
v_gene: TRBV30
abundance: .
CDR3nt: TGTGCCTGGAGTAGGTTCGGACAGGGGAAGGGCTACACCTTC
CDR3aa: CAWSRFGQGKGYTF

j_gene: TRBJ2-5
d_gene: .
v_gene: TRBV5-4
abundance: .
CDR3nt: TGTGCCAGCAGCTTGCAGGGGACAGAGACCCAGTACTTC
CDR3aa: CASSLQGTETQYF

j_gene: TRBJ2-3
d_gene: TRBD2
v_gene: TRBV28
abundance: .
CDR3nt: TGTGCCAGCAGACGCGGGGGTGGGGGTACGCAGTATTTT
CDR3aa: CASRRGGGGTQYF

j_gene: TRBJ2-2
d_gene: .
v_gene: TRBV27
abundance: .
CDR3nt: TGTGCCAGCAGTTTAATCCCCGGAGCCTCCGGGGAGCTGTTTTTT
CDR3aa: CASSLIPGASGELFF

j_gene: TRBJ1-1
d_gene: .
v_gene: TRBV28
abundance: .
CDR3nt: TGTGCCAGCACCTGGGGGGTAAACACGAACACTGAAGCTTTCTTT
CDR3aa: CASTWGVNTNTEAFF

j_gene: TRBJ2-4
d_gene: TRBD2
v_gene: TRBV18
abundance: .
CDR3nt: TGTGCCAGCTCACCACCCGGGACTACCAAAAACATTCAGTACTTC
CDR3aa: CASSPPGTTKNIQYF

j_gene: TRBJ1-5
d_gene: .
v_gene: TRBV2
abundance: .
CDR3nt: TGTGCCAGCAGTAGCGGGCAGCCCCAGCATTTT
CDR3aa: CASSSGQPQHF

j_gene: TRBJ1-4
d_gene: TRBD1
v_gene: TRBV5-6
abundance: once
CDR3nt: TGTGCCAGCAGCTTGGTGGGGACAGGGTTTGAAAAACTGTTTTTT
CDR3aa: CASSLVGTGFEKLFF

j_gene: TRBJ2-3
d_gene: .
v_gene: TRBV10-3
abundance: .
CDR3nt: TGTGCCATCAGTGAGTCCTTTTTTAGCACAGATACGCAGTATTTT
CDR3aa: CAISESFFSTDTQYF

j_gene: TRBJ2-3
d_gene: TRBD1
v_gene: TRBV6-4
abundance: .
CDR3nt: TGTGCCAGCAGCCGGGACAGGGGAGATACGCAGTATTTT
CDR3aa: CASSRDRGDTQYF

j_gene: TRBJ2-7
d_gene: TRBD1
v_gene: TRBV6-5
abundance: .
CDR3nt: TGTGCCAGCACCAAGGGACAGGGAATCTCCGAGCAGTACTTC
CDR3aa: CASTKGQGISEQYF

j_gene: TRBJ1-1
d_gene: .
v_gene: TRBV10-3
abundance: .
CDR3nt: TGTGCCATCAGTGCCAGAGGAGTTAAGGACACTGAAGCTTTCTTT
CDR3aa: CAISARGVKDTEAFF

j_gene: TRBJ2-2
d_gene: .
v_gene: TRBV4-3
abundance: .
CDR3nt: TGCGCCAGCAGCCACGACAGTTACACCGGGGAGCTGTTTTTT
CDR3aa: CASSHDSYTGELFF

j_gene: TRBJ1-5
d_gene: .
v_gene: TRBV19
abundance: .
CDR3nt: TGTGCCAGTAGTGGGAGGGGCCCCCGTGGCAATCAGCCCCAGCATTTT
CDR3aa: CASSGRGPRGNQPQHF

j_gene: TRBJ1-1
d_gene: .
v_gene: TRBV29-1
abundance: .
CDR3nt: TGCAGTGCCCTAGGATTGGACACTGAAGCTTTCTTT
CDR3aa: CSALGLDTEAFF

j_gene: TRBJ1-3
d_gene: TRBD1
v_gene: TRBV11-2
abundance: .
CDR3nt: TGTGCCAGCACCTACAGGGGGAACACCATATATTTT
CDR3aa: CASTYRGNTIYF

j_gene: TRBJ2-3
d_gene: TRBD2
v_gene: TRBV2
abundance: .
CDR3nt: TGTGCCAGCGGGGGGGACCCTCCCTCCGGACATACGCAGTATTTT
CDR3aa: CASGGDPPSGHTQYF

j_gene: TRBJ2-2
d_gene: .
v_gene: TRBV4-3
abundance: .
CDR3nt: TGCGCCAGCAGCCAAGATACGAGGGGGCGGGGCACCGGGGAGCTGTTTTTT
CDR3aa: CASSQDTRGRGTGELFF

j_gene: TRBJ2-3
d_gene: TRBD1
v_gene: TRBV27
abundance: .
CDR3nt: TGTGCCAGCGGCACAGGGGGCTCTGATACGCAGTATTTT
CDR3aa: CASGTGGSDTQYF

j_gene: TRBJ2-6
d_gene: TRBD1
v_gene: TRBV4-1
abundance: .
CDR3nt: TGCGCCAGCAGCCATTGGAACAGGGGACGGTCTGGGGCCAACGTCCTGACTTTC
CDR3aa: CASSHWNRGRSGANVLTF

j_gene: TRBJ1-4
d_gene: .
v_gene: TRBV4-2
abundance: .
CDR3nt: TGTGCCAGCAGCCCCAAGGGGATGGTTTCCGCCTCCGGGACTAATGAAAAACTGTTTTTT
CDR3aa: CASSPKGMVSASGTNEKLFF

j_gene: TRBJ1-2
d_gene: .
v_gene: TRBV5-6
abundance: .
CDR3nt: TGTGCCAGCAGCTTGGAGCCAGGGCGTACTTCTGGCTACACCTTC
CDR3aa: CASSLEPGRTSGYTF

j_gene: TRBJ2-7
d_gene: .
v_gene: TRBV7-9
abundance: .
CDR3nt: TGTTCCAGCAGCTTAGGTCGGGACTACGAGCAGTACTTC
CDR3aa: CSSSLGRDYEQYF

j_gene: TRBJ2-7
d_gene: TRBD2
v_gene: TRBV15
abundance: .
CDR3nt: TGTGCCACCAGCAGTCTAGCGGGAGTTAACGAGCAGTACTTC
CDR3aa: CATSSLAGVNEQYF

j_gene: TRBJ2-1
d_gene: .
v_gene: TRBV5-1
abundance: .
CDR3nt: TGCGCCAGCAGCCCCCTGACTCCTTACAATGAGCAGTTCTTC
CDR3aa: CASSPLTPYNEQFF

j_gene: TRBJ2-7
d_gene: TRBD1
v_gene: TRBV5-6
abundance: .
CDR3nt: TGTGCCAGCAGCTTGCCCAGGACAGGGGCCTCCTACGAGCAGTACTTC
CDR3aa: CASSLPRTGASYEQYF

j_gene: TRBJ1-2
d_gene: .
v_gene: TRBV5-1
abundance: .
CDR3nt: TGCGCCAGCAGCTTGCTGCAGACTACTCCCAACTATGGCTACACCTTC
CDR3aa: CASSLLQTTPNYGYTF

j_gene: TRBJ2-1
d_gene: .
v_gene: TRBV30
abundance: .
CDR3nt: TGTGCCTGGACGAAGACAGGTTTCTACAATGAGCAGTTCTTC
CDR3aa: CAWTKTGFYNEQFF

j_gene: TRBJ2-1
d_gene: .
v_gene: TRBV28
abundance: .
CDR3nt: TGTGCCAGCAGTTTATCGGTAGCGGAAGATGACTACAATGAGCAGTTCTTC
CDR3aa: CASSLSVAEDDYNEQFF

j_gene: TRBJ1-2
d_gene: .
v_gene: TRBV5-1
abundance: few
CDR3nt: TGCGCCAGCAGCTTGGTTCCACCCCAGGCTTCAGGCTACACCTTC
CDR3aa: CASSLVPPQASGYTF

j_gene: TRBJ2-7
d_gene: .
v_gene: TRBV18
abundance: .
CDR3nt: TGTGCCAGCTCACCTCCGCGGGGGCAGATCCACGAGCAGTACTTC
CDR3aa: CASSPPRGQIHEQYF

j_gene: TRBJ1-4
d_gene: .
v_gene: TRBV30
abundance: .
CDR3nt: TGTGCCTGGAGTCCCGGGTCCCTATTGGAAAAACTGTTTTTT
CDR3aa: CAWSPGSLLEKLFF

j_gene: TRBJ2-6
d_gene: TRBD1
v_gene: TRBV25-1
abundance: .
CDR3nt: TGTGCCAGCAGTCCGCGACAGGGAACCTCTGGGGCCAACGTCCTGACTTTC
CDR3aa: CASSPRQGTSGANVLTF

j_gene: TRBJ1-1
d_gene: .
v_gene: TRBV10-3
abundance: .
CDR3nt: TGTGCCATCAGTGGGTCGGGACAACCGAACACTGAAGCTTTCTTT
CDR3aa: CAISGSGQPNTEAFF

j_gene: TRBJ2-3
d_gene: .
v_gene: TRBV29-1
abundance: .
CDR3nt: TGCAGCGTTGAAAGTAACGGGGCAGATACGCAGTATTTT
CDR3aa: CSVESNGADTQYF

j_gene: TRBJ1-5
d_gene: TRBD1
v_gene: TRBV10-3
abundance: .
CDR3nt: TGTGCCATCAGCGCTTGGACAGGACAAAATCAGCCCCAGCATTTT
CDR3aa: CAISAWTGQNQPQHF

j_gene: TRBJ2-1
d_gene: TRBD2
v_gene: TRBV4-3
abundance: .
CDR3nt: TGCGCCAGCAGCCAAGATGGGGCTAGCGGGATTCCCTACAATGAGCAGTTCTTC
CDR3aa: CASSQDGASGIPYNEQFF

j_gene: TRBJ1-2
d_gene: .
v_gene: TRBV7-9
abundance: .
CDR3nt: TGTGCCAGCAGCTTAGCGGGAGGCGTAGAGTATGGCTACACCTTC
CDR3aa: CASSLAGGVEYGYTF

j_gene: TRBJ2-2
d_gene: .
v_gene: TRBV5-3
abundance: .
CDR3nt: TGTGCCAGAAGCGAGCCCAACGGGAAATACACCGGGGAGCTGTTTTTT
CDR3aa: CARSEPNGKYTGELFF

j_gene: TRBJ2-7
d_gene: TRBD1
v_gene: TRBV15
abundance: .
CDR3nt: TGTGCCACCAGCAGAGGGGGACAGGCCTACGAGCAGTACTTC
CDR3aa: CATSRGGQAYEQYF

j_gene: TRBJ2-7
d_gene: TRBD2
v_gene: TRBV25-1
abundance: .
CDR3nt: TGTGCCAGCAGTGAAGGGGGGGGGAACGAGCAGTACTTC
CDR3aa: CASSEGGGNEQYF

j_gene: TRBJ1-2
d_gene: TRBD1
v_gene: TRBV29-1
abundance: .
CDR3nt: TGCAGCGTTAACACCGGGACAGGGGACGGCTACACCTTC
CDR3aa: CSVNTGTGDGYTF

j_gene: TRBJ1-5
d_gene: TRBD1
v_gene: TRBV19
abundance: few
CDR3nt: TGTGCCAGTAGTATATTTGGTCGACAGGGTCAGCCCCAGCATTTT
CDR3aa: CASSIFGRQGQPQHF

j_gene: TRBJ2-7
d_gene: .
v_gene: TRBV7-3
abundance: .
CDR3nt: TGTGCCAGCAGCCCCTCAACGGACAGTTCCTACGAGCAGTACTTC
CDR3aa: CASSPSTDSSYEQYF

j_gene: TRBJ2-3
d_gene: .
v_gene: TRBV27
abundance: .
CDR3nt: TGTGCCAGCAGGTCTAGTGGGCAGGGCGACCCCATCAGAAATACGCAGTATTTT
CDR3aa: CASRSSGQGDPIRNTQYF

j_gene: TRBJ2-5
d_gene: TRBD2
v_gene: TRBV7-9
abundance: few
CDR3nt: TGTGCCAGCAGCTCAAGGTTTGGTCGGACTAGCGGGGGGGAGACCCAGTACTTC
CDR3aa: CASSSRFGRTSGGETQYF

j_gene: TRBJ2-7
d_gene: TRBD2
v_gene: TRBV7-2
abundance: .
CDR3nt: TGTGCCAGCAGCTTAGCGAGGGCTAGCGGGAGTTACGAGCAGTACTTC
CDR3aa: CASSLARASGSYEQYF

j_gene: TRBJ2-1
d_gene: TRBD1
v_gene: TRBV19
abundance: .
CDR3nt: TGTGCCAGTAGCTCCCTGACAGGGGGTACCTACAATGAGCAGTTCTTC
CDR3aa: CASSSLTGGTYNEQFF

j_gene: TRBJ2-2
d_gene: TRBD2
v_gene: TRBV4-3
abundance: .
CDR3nt: TGCGCCAGCAGCCACGTCATAGCGGGAACTACCGGGGAGCTGTTTTTT
CDR3aa: CASSHVIAGTTGELFF